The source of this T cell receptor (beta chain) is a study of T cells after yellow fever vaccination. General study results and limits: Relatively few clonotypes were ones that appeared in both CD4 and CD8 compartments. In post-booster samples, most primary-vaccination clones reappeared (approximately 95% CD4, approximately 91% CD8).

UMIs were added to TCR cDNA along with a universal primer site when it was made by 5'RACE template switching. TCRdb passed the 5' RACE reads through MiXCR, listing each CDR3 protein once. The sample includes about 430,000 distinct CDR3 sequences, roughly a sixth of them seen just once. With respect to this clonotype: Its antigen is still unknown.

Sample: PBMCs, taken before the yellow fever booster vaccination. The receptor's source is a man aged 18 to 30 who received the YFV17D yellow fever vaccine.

DNA for the CDR3: TGTGCCAGCAGCTTAAGTCGGATCCATAATGAAAAACTGTTTTTT. It specifies CASSLSRIHNEKLFF. The rearrangement links TRBV7-2 to TRBJ1-4, with unresolved D. V shed 2 bases and J shed 4 bases, with 11 bases lying between them. The CDR3 has 15 amino acids. Looked up from germline, CDR1 is SGHTA and CDR2 is FQGNSA.